The 21 T cell receptor beta chains below come from one sample, sequenced in a study of beta chain features in type 1 diabetes. Study-wide points: Type 1 diabetes patients showed a moderate but significant shortening of TCRB CDR3s in all four CD4+ subsets.

Investigators reverse transcribed all isolated RNA, so they sequenced expressed TCRB transcripts. Sequencing was performed with immunoSEQ multiplex PCR; in TCRdb, only in-frame clones are kept and a portion is missing. The sample lists over 600,000 clones, around 12% occurring once. Their specific antigens are unknown. Sequenced: naive CD4+ T cells from blood. The receptors stem from a man under 40 with type 1 diabetes.

A few counts support this clone. This chain joins TRBV29-1 and TRBJ1-1; 7 positions match TRBD1. Germline V gene lookup returns CDR1 SQVTM and CDR2 ANQGSEA. With V trimmed by 5 bases and J by 5 bases, 8 bases remained unmatched. This CDR3 is 13 amino acids long. DNA for the CDR3: TGCAGCGTTCTGAGGGGGCGGTGGACTGAAGCTTTCTTT. Its protein is CSVLRGRWTEAFF.

The chain uses TRBV6-6 and TRBJ2-1; D is ambiguous. V was cut by 6 bases and J by 7 bases, with 10 bases left in between. In germline, CDR1 is MNHNY, CDR2 SVGAGI (reference sequence). The CDR3 has 12 residues. CDR3 region: CASRTQENEQFF. As DNA, the CDR3 is TGTGCCAGCAGAACTCAGGAAAATGAGCAGTTCTTC.

V usage is TRBV29-1 and J usage is TRBJ2-4; tentatively, D is TRBD1 (6 bases). Germline CDR1 is SQVTM and CDR2 is ANQGSEA. CDR3 length: 14 residues. V was shortened by 7 bases and J by 7 bases, with 20 bases between the two germline ends. In DNA form, the CDR3 reads TGCAGCGCACTCCCGACGACAGGTTGGAACATTCAGTACTTC. Its translation: CSALPTTGWNIQYF.

The chain carries TRBV18 and TRBJ1-1, with 7 bases fitting TRBD1. Trimming removed 2 bases from V and 0 bases from J; junction bases left unmatched: 6. CDR1 and CDR2 from the germline V gene are KGHSH and LQKENI. The CDR3 consists of 16 residues. This CDR3 is CASSPSTGRVNTEAFF. In DNA form, the CDR3 reads TGTGCCAGCTCACCATCGACAGGGAGGGTGAACACTGAAGCTTTCTTT.

This clone was recorded a few times. The chain has TRBV7-3 and TRBJ1-1; TRBD1 matches 8 bases. The V gene end was trimmed by 5 bases and the J gene end by 3 bases; junction bases not matched to a gene: 2. This CDR3 comprises 13 residues. Germline CDR1 SGHTA, CDR2 FQGTGA. CDR3: CASSVQGDTEAFF. CDR3 coding DNA: TGTGCCAGCAGCGTACAGGGGGACACTGAAGCTTTCTTT.

The chain uses TRBV5-1 and TRBJ2-5, with TRBD1 as a possible D gene (6 bases). This CDR3 is built from 15 residues. V was cut by 0 bases and J by 3 bases, with 12 bases left in between. In germline, CDR1 is SGHRS, CDR2 YFSETQ. This CDR3 reads CASSLGPGVEETQYF. The CDR3 nucleotides are TGCGCCAGCAGCTTGGGTCCAGGGGTGGAAGAGACCCAGTACTTC.

The V and J genes are TRBV9 and TRBJ2-2; the D gene is possibly TRBD2 (6 bases). CDR1 is SGDLS, CDR2 YYNGEE, per germline. The CDR3 contains 15 residues. The ends were cut back, 3 bases at V and 2 bases at J, with 11 bases in the middle. CDR3 loop: CASSAPGGNTGELFF. CDR3 DNA sequence: TGTGCCAGCAGCGCCCCCGGGGGAAACACCGGGGAGCTGTTTTTT.

This clone was observed a few times. The chain links TRBV12-5 to TRBJ2-5, with TRBD2 identical over 8 bases. Per germline, CDR1 LGHNT and CDR2 FRNRAP. This CDR3 comprises 14 residues. V trimming: 6 bases; J trimming: 5 bases; junction bases outside the gene matches: 8. CDR3 sequence (DNA): TGTGCTAGTGGCCCCGGACTAGCCTGGGAGACCCAGTACTTC. This sequence encodes CASGPGLAWETQYF. Full variable domain (missing parts from reference TRBV12-5 and TRBJ2-5): DARVTQTPRHKVTEMGQEVTMRCQPILGHNTVFWYRQTMMQGLELLAYFRNRAPLDDSGMPKDRFSAEMPDATLATLKIQPSEPRDSAVYFCASGPGLAWETQYFGPGTRLLVL.

The genes are TRBV10-3 and TRBJ1-5; D gene unclear. Trimming shortened V by 10 bases and J by 0 bases, and 7 bases separated the two germline ends. Germline assignment: CDR1 ENHRY and CDR2 SYGVKD. CDR3 length: 12 residues. CDR3 amino acids: CASGDSNQPQHF. Written as DNA, the CDR3 is TGTGCCAGCGGGGATAGCAATCAGCCCCAGCATTTT.

This clone was seen a handful of times. V usage is TRBV9 and J usage is TRBJ1-2; D unclear. The CDR3 consists of 16 residues. The V end was cut by 3 bases, the J end by 6 bases, with 21 bases between. Germline CDR1 and CDR2: SGDLS and YYNGEE. This CDR3 is CASSGMNILGSNGYTF. The CDR3 nucleotides are TGTGCCAGCAGCGGCATGAACATCTTGGGTTCCAATGGCTACACCTTC.

The V and J genes are TRBV29-1 and TRBJ1-2; TRBD1 matches 10 bases. V was pared by 5 bases and J by 8 bases, with 11 bases of the junction left unmatched. The germline V gene has CDR1 SQVTM and CDR2 ANQGSEA. CDR3 length: 14 residues. CDR3 sequence: CSVQSLDRGRGYTF. In DNA, the CDR3 is TGCAGCGTTCAATCGCTTGACAGGGGGCGAGGCTACACCTTC. Supplemented by reference TRBV29-1 and TRBJ1-2, the full variable domain reads SAVISQKPSRDICQRGTSLTIQCQVDSQVTMMFWYRQQPGQSLTLIATANQGSEATYESGFVIDKFPISRPNLTFSTLTVSNMSPEDSSIYLCSVQSLDRGRGYTFGSGTRLTVV.

This clone was observed a few times. The J gene is TRBJ1-5, the V gene TRBV7-9; D is perhaps TRBD1 (6 bases). The V gene lost 5 bases and the J gene lost 0 bases, with 11 bases spanning the gap. The germline V gene has CDR1 SEHNR and CDR2 FQNEAQ (reference sequence). This CDR3 spans 15 amino acids. The CDR3 spells CASSRGQNSNQPQHF. The CDR3 DNA reads TGTGCCAGCAGCCGAGGACAGAATAGCAATCAGCCCCAGCATTTT.

This chain uses TRBV29-1 with TRBJ1-1; tentative D call: TRBD1 (6 bases). CDR3 size: 14 residues. Trimming shortened V by 4 bases and J by 2 bases, and 14 bases separated the two germline ends. From germline, CDR1 is SQVTM and CDR2 ANQGSEA. CDR3 residues: CSVGGGGSNTEAFF. The CDR3, as DNA: TGCAGCGTTGGCGGAGGGGGGTCTAACACTGAAGCTTTCTTT.

This rearrangement joins TRBV15 to TRBJ1-2, with no clear D. Germline V CDR1 and CDR2: LNHNV, YYDKDF (reference sequence). The CDR3 contains 15 residues. Trimming removed 4 bases from V and 2 bases from J, with 14 bases in between. This chain's CDR3 is CATSNSLGSNYGYTF. In DNA form, the CDR3 reads TGTGCCACCAGCAACTCCTTGGGGTCCAACTATGGCTACACCTTC.

The V gene is TRBV10-2, the J gene TRBJ1-5, with 7 positions matching TRBD1. Per the germline V gene, CDR1 is WSHSY and CDR2 is SAAADI. This CDR3 is 14 amino acids long. The trim removed 6 bases at V and 5 bases at J, leaving 7 bases unmatched. For the CDR3, the DNA is TGCGCCAGCAGCCACAGCGGGACAGATCAGCCCCAGCATTTT. This gives the protein CASSHSGTDQPQHF.

A few counts support this clone. The chain is built from TRBV11-3 and TRBJ2-2; D remains ambiguous. Germline assignment: CDR1 SGHNT and CDR2 YENEEA. The V end was cut by 5 bases, the J end by 8 bases, with 9 bases between. The CDR3 loop spans 12 amino acids. For the CDR3, the DNA is TGTGCCAGCAGCGGAGCGCGAGGGGAGCTGTTTTTT. Its protein is CASSGARGELFF.

This chain joins TRBV28 and TRBJ2-5; TRBD1 matches 12 bases. The CDR3 spans 15 residues. The germline CDR1 and CDR2 sequences are MDHEN and SYDVKM. Trimming at V came to 2 bases and at J to 5 bases, leaving 3 bases not matched to a gene. In DNA form, the CDR3 reads TGTGCCAGCAGTTTAGGGACAGGGGGCGGGGAGACCCAGTACTTC. This sequence encodes CASSLGTGGGETQYF.

This chain joins TRBV6-5 and TRBJ2-3; 7 positions agree with TRBD2. The CDR3 sequence is 16 residues long. V was clipped by 0 bases and J by 9 bases; unmatched bases: 12. Germline V lookup: CDR1 MNHEY, CDR2 SVGAGI. The CDR3 nucleotides read TGTGCCAGCAGTTACTCGAATGACAACCTGGGAGGGACGCAGTATTTT. This translates into CASSYSNDNLGGTQYF.

This chain connects TRBV19 to TRBJ1-5; D unresolved. V lost 6 bases, J lost 3 bases, and 15 bases lay in between. The CDR3 extends over 15 amino acids. Germline CDR1 and CDR2: LNHDA and SQIVND (reference sequence). The CDR3 DNA follows: TGTGCCAGTAGCAAGGACGGAGCTTACAATCAGCCCCAGCATTTT. Amino acid sequence: CASSKDGAYNQPQHF.

This clone showed up just a few times. The chain has TRBV4-3 and TRBJ1-2; maybe TRBD1 (6 bases). Trimming took 0 bases from V and 4 from J, leaving 12 bases between them. The length of the CDR3 is 15 residues. Germline lookup yields CDR1 LGHNA and CDR2 YSLEER. Here the CDR3 DNA reads TGCGCCAGCAGCCAAGATTCGGCAGGGGCCTATGGCTACACCTTC. This codes for CASSQDSAGAYGYTF.

The chain combines TRBV6-5 with TRBJ2-7; tentative D call: TRBD2 (5 bases). Germline-derived CDR1 and CDR2 are MNHEY and SVGAGI. CDR3 length equals 11 residues. Trimming pared 5 bases from V and 7 bases from J, leaving 9 bases between. CDR3 in amino acids: CASSTEGEQYF. CDR3 DNA: TGTGCCAGCAGTACAGAGGGAGAGCAGTACTTC.